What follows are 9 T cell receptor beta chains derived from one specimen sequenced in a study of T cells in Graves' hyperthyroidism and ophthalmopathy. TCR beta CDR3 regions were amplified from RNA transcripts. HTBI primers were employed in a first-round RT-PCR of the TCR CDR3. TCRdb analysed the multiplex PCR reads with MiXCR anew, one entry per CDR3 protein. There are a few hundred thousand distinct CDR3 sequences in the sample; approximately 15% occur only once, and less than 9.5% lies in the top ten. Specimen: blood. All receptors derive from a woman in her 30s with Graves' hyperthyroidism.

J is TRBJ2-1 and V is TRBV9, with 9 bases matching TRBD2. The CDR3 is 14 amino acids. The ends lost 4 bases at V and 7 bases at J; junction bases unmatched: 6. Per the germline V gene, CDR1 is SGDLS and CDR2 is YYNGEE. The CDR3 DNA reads TGTGCCAGCAGCACCAGGACTAGCGATAATGAGCAGTTCTTC. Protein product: CASSTRTSDNEQFF.

CDR3 sequence reads: CASRPGLGSGNEQFF. CDR3 DNA: TGCGCCAGCAGGCCGGGACTAGGATCCGGCAATGAGCAGTTCTTC. The V gene is TRBV4-1, the J gene TRBJ2-1, with 8 bases fitting TRBD2. Germline V gene sequence: CDR1 MGHRA, CDR2 YSYEKL. Trimming removed 6 bases from V and 6 bases from J; junction bases left unmatched: 10. CDR3 length: 15 amino acids.

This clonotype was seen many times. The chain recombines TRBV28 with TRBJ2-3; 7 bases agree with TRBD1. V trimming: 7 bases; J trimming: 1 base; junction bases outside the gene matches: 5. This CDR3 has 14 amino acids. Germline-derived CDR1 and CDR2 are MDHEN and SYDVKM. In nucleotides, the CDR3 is TGTGCCAGCAAAGGGGGCACGGGCACAGATACGCAGTATTTT. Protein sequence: CASKGGTGTDTQYF.

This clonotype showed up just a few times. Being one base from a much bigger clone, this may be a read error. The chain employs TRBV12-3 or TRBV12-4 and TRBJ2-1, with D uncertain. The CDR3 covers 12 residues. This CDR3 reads CAGRLTYNEQFF. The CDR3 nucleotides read TGTGCCGGCAGGTTGACTTACAATGAGCAGTTCTTC.

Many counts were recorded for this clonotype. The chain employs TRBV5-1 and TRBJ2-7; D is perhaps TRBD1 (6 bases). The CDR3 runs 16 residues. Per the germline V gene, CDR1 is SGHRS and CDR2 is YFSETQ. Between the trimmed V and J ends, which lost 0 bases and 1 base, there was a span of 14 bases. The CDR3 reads CASSLAKAGVSYEQYF. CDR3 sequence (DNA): TGCGCCAGCAGCTTGGCCAAGGCAGGGGTGTCCTACGAGCAGTACTTC.

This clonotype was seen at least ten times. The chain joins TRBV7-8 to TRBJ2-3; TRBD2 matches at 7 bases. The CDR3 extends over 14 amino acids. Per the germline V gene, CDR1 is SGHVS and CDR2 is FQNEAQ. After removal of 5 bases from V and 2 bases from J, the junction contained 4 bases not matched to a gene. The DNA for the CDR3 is TGTGCCAGCAGCCCCGGGAGGACCACAGATACGCAGTATTTT. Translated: CASSPGRTTDTQYF.

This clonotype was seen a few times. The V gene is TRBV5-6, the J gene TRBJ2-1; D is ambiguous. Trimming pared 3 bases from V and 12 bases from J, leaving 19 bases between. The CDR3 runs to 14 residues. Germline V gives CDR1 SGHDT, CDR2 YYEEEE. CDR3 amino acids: CASSSLLKPQRQFF. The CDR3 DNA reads TGTGCCAGCAGCTCCCTGCTTAAGCCTCAACGGCAGTTCTTC.

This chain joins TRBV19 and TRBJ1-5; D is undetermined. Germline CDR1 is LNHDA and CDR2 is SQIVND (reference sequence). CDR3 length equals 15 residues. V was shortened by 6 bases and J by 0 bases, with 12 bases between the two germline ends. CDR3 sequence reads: CASRVGKGSNQPQHF. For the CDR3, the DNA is TGTGCCAGTAGGGTAGGGAAGGGTAGCAATCAGCCCCAGCATTTT.

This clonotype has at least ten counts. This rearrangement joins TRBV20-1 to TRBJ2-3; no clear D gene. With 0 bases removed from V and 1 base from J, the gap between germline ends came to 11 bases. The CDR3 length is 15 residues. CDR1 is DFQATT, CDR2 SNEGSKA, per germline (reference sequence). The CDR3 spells CSAREAVGGTDTQYF. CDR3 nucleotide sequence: TGCAGTGCTAGAGAGGCGGTGGGCGGCACAGATACGCAGTATTTT.